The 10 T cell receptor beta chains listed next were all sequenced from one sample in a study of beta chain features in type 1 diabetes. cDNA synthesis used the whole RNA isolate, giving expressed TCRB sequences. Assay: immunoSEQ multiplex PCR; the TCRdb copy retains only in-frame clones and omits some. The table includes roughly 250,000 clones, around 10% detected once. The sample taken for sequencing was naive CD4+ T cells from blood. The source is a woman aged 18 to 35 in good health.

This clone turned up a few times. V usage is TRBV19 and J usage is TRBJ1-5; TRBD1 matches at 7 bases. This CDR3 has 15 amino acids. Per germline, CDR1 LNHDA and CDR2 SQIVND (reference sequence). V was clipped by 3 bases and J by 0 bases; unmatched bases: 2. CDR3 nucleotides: TGTGCCAGTAGTATGGGGACAGCTAGCAATCAGCCCCAGCATTTT. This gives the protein CASSMGTASNQPQHF.

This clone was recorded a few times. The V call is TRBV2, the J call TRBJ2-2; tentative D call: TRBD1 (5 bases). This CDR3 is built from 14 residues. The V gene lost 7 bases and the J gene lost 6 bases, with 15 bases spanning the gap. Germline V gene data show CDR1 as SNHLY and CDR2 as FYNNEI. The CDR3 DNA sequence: TGTGCCAGCATTCCGGATAGGGGTGCCGGGGAGCTGTTTTTT. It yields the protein CASIPDRGAGELFF.

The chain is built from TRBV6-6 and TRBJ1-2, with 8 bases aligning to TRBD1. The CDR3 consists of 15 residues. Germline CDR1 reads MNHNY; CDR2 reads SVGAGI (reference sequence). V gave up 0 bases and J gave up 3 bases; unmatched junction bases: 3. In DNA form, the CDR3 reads TGTGCCAGCAGTTACTCGGACAGGGTAGACTATGGCTACACCTTC. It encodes CASSYSDRVDYGYTF.

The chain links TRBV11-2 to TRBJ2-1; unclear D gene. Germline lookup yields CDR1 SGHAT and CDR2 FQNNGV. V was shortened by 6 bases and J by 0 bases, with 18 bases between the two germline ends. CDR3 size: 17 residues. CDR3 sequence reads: CASRAHKLAVSYNEQFF. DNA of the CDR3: TGTGCCAGCAGGGCCCACAAGTTAGCCGTCTCCTACAATGAGCAGTTCTTC.

The CDR3 DNA sequence: TGTGCCAGCAGTTCCCCGGGACAGGGACCCTATGGCTACACCTTC. Translating it yields CASSSPGQGPYGYTF. The genes are TRBV6-5 and TRBJ1-2, with 9 nucleotides matching TRBD1. The CDR3 runs 15 residues. The junction had 7 bases not matched to a gene; V was cut back by 4 bases and J by 4 bases. The germline CDR1 and CDR2 sequences are MNHEY and SVGAGI.

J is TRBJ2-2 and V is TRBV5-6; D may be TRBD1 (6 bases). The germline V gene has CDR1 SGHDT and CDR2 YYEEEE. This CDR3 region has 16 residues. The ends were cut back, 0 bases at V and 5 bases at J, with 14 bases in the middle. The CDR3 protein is CASSLVGASRTGELFF. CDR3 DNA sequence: TGTGCCAGCAGCTTGGTGGGGGCCTCAAGGACCGGGGAGCTGTTTTTT. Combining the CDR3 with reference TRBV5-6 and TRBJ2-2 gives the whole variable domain DAGVTQSPTHLIKTRGQQVTLRCSPKSGHDTVSWYQQALGQGPQFIFQYYEEEERQRGNFPDRFSGHQFPNYSSELNVNALLLGDSALYLCASSLVGASRTGELFFGEGSRLTVL.

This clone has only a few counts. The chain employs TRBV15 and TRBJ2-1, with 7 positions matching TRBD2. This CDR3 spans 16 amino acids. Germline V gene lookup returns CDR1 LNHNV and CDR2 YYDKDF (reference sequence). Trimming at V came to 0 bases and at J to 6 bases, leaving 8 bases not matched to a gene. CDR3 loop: CATSRDLAGVINEQFF. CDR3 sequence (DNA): TGTGCCACCAGCAGAGATCTTGCGGGAGTTATCAATGAGCAGTTCTTC.

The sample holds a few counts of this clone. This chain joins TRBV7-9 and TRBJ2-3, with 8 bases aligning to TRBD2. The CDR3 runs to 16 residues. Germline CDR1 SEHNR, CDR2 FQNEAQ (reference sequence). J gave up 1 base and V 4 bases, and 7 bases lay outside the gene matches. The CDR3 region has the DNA TGTGCCAGCAGCTCTCCACTTAGCGGGGGCACAGATACGCAGTATTTT. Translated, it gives CASSSPLSGGTDTQYF.

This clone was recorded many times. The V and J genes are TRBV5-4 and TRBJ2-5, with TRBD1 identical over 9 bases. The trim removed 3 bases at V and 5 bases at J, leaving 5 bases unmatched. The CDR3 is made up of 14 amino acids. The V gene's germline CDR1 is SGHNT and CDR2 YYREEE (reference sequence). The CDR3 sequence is CASSWDRAGETQYF. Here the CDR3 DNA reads TGTGCCAGCAGCTGGGACAGGGCCGGGGAGACCCAGTACTTC.

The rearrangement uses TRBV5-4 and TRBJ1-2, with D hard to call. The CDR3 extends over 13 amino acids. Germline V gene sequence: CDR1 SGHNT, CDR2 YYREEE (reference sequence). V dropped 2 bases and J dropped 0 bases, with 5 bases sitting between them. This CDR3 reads CASSLQPNYGYTF. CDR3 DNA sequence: TGTGCCAGCAGCTTACAGCCTAACTATGGCTACACCTTC. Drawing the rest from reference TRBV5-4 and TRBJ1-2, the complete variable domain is ETGVTQSPTHLIKTRGQQVTLRCSSQSGHNTVSWYQQALGQGPQFIFQYYREEENGRGNFPPRFSGLQFPNYSSELNVNALELDDSALYLCASSLQPNYGYTFGSGTRLTVV.